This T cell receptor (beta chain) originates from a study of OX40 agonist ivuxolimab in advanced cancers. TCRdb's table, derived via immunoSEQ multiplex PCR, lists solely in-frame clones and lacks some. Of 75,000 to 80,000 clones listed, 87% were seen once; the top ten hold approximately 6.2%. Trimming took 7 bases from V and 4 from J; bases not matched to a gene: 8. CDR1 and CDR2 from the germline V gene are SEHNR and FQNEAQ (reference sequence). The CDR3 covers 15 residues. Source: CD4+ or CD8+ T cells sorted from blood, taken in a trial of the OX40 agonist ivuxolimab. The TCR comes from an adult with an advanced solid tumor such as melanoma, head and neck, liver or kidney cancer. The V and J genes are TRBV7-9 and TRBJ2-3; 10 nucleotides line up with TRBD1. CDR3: CASTFQTGGADTQYF. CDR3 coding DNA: TGTGCCAGCACCTTCCAGACAGGGGGCGCAGATACGCAGTATTTT. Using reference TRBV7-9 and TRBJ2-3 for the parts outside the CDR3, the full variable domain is DTGVSQNPRHKITKRGQNVTFRCDPISEHNRLYWYRQTLGQGPEFLTYFQNEAQLEKSRLLSDRFSAERPKGSFSTLEIQRTEQGDSAMYLCASTFQTGGADTQYFGPGTRLTVL.